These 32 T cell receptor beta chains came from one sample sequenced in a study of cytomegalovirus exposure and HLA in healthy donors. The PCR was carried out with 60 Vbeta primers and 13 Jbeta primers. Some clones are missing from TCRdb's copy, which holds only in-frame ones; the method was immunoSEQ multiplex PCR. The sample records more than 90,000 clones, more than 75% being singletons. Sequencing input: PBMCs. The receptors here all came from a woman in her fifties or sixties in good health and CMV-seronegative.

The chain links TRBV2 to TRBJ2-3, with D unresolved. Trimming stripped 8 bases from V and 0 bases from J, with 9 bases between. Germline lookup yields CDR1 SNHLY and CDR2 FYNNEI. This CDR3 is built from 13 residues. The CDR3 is CASWSASTDTQYF. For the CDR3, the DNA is TGTGCCAGCTGGAGCGCCAGCACAGATACGCAGTATTTT.

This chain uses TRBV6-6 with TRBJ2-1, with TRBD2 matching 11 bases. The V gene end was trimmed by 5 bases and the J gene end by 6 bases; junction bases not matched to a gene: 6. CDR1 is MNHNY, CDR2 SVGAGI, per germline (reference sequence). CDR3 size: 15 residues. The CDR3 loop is CASSLLAGGPNEQFF. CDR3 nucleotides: TGTGCCAGCAGTCTTCTAGCGGGAGGCCCCAATGAGCAGTTCTTC.

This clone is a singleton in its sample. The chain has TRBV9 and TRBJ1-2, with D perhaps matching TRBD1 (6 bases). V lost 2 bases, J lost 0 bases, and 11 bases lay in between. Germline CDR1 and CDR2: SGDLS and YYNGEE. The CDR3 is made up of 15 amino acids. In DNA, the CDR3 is TGTGCCAGCAGCGTCCGGGACATTACTAACTATGGCTACACCTTC. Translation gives CASSVRDITNYGYTF.

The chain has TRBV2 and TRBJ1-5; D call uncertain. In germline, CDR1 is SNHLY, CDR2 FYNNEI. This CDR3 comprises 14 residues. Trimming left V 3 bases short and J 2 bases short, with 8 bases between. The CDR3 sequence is CASSDRNGNQPQHF. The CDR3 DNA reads TGTGCCAGCAGTGACAGGAATGGCAATCAGCCCCAGCATTTT.

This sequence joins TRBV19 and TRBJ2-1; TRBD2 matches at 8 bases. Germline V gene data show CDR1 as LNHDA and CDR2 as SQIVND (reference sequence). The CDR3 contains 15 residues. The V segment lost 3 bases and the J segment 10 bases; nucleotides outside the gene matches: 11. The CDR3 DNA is TGTGCCAGTAGTATTTTCGGCGGGGGGCAGGGGGAGCAGTTCTTC. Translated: CASSIFGGGQGEQFF.

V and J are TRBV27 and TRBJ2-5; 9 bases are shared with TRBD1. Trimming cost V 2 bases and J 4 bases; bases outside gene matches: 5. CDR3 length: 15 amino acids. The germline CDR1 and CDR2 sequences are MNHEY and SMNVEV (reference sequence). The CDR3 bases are TGTGCCAGCAGTTTAGGGCCGGGACAGGGAGAGACCCAGTACTTC. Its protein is CASSLGPGQGETQYF.

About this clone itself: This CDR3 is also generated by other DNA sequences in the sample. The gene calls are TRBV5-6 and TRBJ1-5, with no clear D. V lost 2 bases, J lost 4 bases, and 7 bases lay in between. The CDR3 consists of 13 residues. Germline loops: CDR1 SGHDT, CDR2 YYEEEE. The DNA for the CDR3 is TGTGCCAGCAGCTTCGGAGGGAATCAGCCCCAGCATTTT. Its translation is CASSFGGNQPQHF.

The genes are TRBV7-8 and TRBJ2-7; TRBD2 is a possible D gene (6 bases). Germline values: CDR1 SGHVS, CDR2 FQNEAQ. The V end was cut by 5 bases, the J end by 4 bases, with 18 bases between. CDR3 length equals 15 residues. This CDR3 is CASSPPGLGAYEQYF. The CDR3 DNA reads TGTGCCAGCAGCCCTCCGGGACTCGGGGCTTACGAGCAGTACTTC. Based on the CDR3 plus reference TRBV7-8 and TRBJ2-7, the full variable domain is GAGVSQSPRYKVAKRGQDVALRCDPISGHVSLFWYQQALGQGPEFLTYFQNEAQLDKSGLPSDRFFAERPEGSVSTLKIQRTQQEDSAVYLCASSPPGLGAYEQYFGPGTRLTVT.

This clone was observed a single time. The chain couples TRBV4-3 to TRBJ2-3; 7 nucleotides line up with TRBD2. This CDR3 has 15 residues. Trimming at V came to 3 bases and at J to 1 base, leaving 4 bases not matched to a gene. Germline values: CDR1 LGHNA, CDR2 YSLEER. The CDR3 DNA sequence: TGCGCCAGCAGCCACTCCGGACTAGGCACAGATACGCAGTATTTT. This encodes CASSHSGLGTDTQYF.

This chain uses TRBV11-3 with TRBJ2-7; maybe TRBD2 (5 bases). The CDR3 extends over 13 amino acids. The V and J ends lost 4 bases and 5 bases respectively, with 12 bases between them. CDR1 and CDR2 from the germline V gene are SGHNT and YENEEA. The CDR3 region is CASSSGVKDEQYF. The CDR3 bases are TGTGCCAGCAGCTCCGGGGTAAAGGACGAGCAGTACTTC.

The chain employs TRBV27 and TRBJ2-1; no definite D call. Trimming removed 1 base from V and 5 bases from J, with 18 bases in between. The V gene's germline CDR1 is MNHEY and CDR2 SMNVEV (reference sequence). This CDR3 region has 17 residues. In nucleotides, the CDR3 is TGTGCCAGCAGTTTATTTGCGGATATGGTTCGTGACAATGAGCAGTTCTTC. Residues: CASSLFADMVRDNEQFF.

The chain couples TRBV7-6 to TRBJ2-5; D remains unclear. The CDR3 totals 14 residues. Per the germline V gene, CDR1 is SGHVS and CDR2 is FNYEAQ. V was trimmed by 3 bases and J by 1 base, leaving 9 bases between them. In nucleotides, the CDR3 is TGTGCCAGCAGCTTGGGCTACTCCCAAGAGACCCAGTACTTC. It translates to CASSLGYSQETQYF.

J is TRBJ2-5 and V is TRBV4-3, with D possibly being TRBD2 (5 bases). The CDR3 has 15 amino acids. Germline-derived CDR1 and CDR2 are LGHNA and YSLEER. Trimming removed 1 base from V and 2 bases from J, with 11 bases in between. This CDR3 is CASSQVDQRQETQYF. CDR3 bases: TGCGCCAGCAGCCAAGTTGACCAGCGGCAAGAGACCCAGTACTTC.

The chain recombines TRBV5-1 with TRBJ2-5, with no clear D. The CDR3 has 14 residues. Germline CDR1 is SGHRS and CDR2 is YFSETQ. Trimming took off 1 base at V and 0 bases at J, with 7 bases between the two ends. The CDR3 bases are TGCGCCAGCAGCTTGACTTCGTACCAAGAGACCCAGTACTTC. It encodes CASSLTSYQETQYF.

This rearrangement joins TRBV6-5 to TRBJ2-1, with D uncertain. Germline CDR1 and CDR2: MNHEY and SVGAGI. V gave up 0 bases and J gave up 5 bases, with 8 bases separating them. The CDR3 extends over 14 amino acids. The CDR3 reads CASSYSGLNNEQFF. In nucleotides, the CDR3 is TGTGCCAGCAGTTACTCTGGGCTTAACAATGAGCAGTTCTTC.

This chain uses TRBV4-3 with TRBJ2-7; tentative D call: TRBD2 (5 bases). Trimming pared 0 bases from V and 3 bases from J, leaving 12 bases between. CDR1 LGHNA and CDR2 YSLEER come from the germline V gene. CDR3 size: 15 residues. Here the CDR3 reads CASSQEYTGYYEQYF. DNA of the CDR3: TGCGCCAGCAGCCAAGAGTATACGGGGTACTACGAGCAGTACTTC.

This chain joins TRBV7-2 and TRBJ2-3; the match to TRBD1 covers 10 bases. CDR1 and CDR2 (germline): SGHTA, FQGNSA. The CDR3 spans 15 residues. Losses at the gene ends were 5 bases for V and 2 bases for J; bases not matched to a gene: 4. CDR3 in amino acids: CASSLGQGTTDTQYF. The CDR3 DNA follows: TGTGCCAGCAGCCTGGGACAGGGGACCACAGATACGCAGTATTTT.

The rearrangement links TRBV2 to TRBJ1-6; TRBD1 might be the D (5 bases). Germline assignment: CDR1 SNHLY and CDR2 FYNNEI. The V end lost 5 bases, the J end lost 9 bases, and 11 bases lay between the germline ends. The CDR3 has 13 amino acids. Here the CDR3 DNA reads TGTGCCAGCAGTCCCAGGGATAGTTCACCCCTCCACTTT. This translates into CASSPRDSSPLHF.

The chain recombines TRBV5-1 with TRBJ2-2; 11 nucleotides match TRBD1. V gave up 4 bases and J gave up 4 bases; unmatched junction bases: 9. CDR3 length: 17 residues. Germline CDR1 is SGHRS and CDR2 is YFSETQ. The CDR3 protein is CASSPHGTGGFTGELFF. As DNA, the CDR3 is TGCGCCAGCAGCCCGCACGGGACAGGGGGTTTCACCGGGGAGCTGTTTTTT. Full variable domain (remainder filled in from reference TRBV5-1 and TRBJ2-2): KAGVTQTPRYLIKTRGQQVTLSCSPISGHRSVSWYQQTPGQGLQFLFEYFSETQRNKGNFPGRFSGRQFSNSRSEMNVSTLELGDSALYLCASSPHGTGGFTGELFFGEGSRLTVL.

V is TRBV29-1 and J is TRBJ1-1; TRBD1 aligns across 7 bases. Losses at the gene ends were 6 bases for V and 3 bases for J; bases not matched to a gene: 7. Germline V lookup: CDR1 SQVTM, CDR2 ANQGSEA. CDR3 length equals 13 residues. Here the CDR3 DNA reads TGCAGCGTGGGGGGACAGCTTTACACTGAAGCTTTCTTT. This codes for CSVGGQLYTEAFF.

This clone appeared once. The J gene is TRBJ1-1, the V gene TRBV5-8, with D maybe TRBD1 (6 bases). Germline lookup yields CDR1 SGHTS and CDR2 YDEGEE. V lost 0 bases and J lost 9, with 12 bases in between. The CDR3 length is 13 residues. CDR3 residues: CASSLAKGEKAFF. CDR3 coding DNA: TGTGCCAGCAGCTTGGCCAAGGGGGAGAAAGCTTTCTTT.

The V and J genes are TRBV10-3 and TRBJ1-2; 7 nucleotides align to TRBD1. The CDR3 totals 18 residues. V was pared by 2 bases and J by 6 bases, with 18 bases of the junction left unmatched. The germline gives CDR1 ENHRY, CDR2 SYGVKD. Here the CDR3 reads CAISEGPTGNTKRDGYTF. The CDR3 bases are TGTGCCATCAGTGAGGGCCCGACAGGGAACACGAAACGAGATGGCTACACCTTC.

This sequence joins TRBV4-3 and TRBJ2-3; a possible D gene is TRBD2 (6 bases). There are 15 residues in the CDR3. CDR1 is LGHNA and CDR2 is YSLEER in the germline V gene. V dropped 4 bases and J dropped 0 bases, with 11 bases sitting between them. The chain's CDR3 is CASSPSGTSTDTQYF. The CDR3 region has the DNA TGCGCCAGCAGCCCGTCCGGGACTAGCACAGATACGCAGTATTTT.

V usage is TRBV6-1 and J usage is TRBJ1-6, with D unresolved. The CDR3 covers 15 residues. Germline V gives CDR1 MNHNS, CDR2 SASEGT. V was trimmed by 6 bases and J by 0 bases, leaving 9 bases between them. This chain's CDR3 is CASRELSSYNSPLHF. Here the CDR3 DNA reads TGTGCCAGCAGAGAGTTAAGCTCCTATAATTCACCCCTCCACTTT.

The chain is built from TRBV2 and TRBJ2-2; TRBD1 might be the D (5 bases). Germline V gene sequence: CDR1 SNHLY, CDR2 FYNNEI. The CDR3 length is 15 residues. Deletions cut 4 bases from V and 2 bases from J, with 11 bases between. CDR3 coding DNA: TGTGCCAGCAGTGTTGTGCAGGGAAACACCGGGGAGCTGTTTTTT. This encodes CASSVVQGNTGELFF.

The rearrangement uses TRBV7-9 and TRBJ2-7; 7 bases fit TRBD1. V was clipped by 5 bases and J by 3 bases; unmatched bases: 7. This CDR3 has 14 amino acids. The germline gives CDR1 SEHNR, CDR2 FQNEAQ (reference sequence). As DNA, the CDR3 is TGTGCCAGCAGCAAACAGGGGCCGGACTACGAGCAGTACTTC. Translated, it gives CASSKQGPDYEQYF.

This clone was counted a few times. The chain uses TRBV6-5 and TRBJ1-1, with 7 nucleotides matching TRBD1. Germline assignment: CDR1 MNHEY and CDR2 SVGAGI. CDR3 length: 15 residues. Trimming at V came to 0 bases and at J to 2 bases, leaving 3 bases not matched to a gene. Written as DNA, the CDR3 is TGTGCCAGCAGTTACTCCGGGACAGTAAACACTGAAGCTTTCTTT. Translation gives CASSYSGTVNTEAFF.

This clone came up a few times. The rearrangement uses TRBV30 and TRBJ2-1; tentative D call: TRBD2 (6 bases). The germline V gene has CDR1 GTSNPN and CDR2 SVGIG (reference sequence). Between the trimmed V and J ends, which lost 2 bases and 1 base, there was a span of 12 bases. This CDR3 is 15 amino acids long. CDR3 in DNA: TGTGCCTGGAGTAAGAGGGGAGGATCCTACAATGAGCAGTTCTTC. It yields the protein CAWSKRGGSYNEQFF.

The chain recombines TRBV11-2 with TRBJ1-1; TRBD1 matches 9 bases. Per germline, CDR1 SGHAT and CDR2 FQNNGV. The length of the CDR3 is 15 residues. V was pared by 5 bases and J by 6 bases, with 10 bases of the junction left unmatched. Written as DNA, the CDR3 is TGTGCCAGCAGCCACCTCCGAACAGGGGGCCCTGAAGCTTTCTTT. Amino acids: CASSHLRTGGPEAFF.

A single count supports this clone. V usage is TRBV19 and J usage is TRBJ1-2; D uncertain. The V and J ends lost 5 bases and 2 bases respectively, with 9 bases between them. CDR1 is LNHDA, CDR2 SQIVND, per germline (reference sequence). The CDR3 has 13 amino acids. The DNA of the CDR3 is TGTGCCAGTAGTTTCCCGGGGAACTATGGCTACACCTTC. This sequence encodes CASSFPGNYGYTF.

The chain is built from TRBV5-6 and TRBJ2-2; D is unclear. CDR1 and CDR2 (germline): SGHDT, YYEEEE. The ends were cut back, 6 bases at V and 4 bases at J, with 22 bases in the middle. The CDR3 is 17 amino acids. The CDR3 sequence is CASTALGDSRLTGELFF. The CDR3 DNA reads TGTGCCAGCACCGCGTTAGGAGATAGTCGTCTCACCGGGGAGCTGTTTTTT.

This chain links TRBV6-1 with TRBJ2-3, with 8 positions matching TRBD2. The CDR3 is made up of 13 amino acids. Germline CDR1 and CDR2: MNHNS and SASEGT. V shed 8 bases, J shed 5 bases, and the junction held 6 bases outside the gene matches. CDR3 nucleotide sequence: TGTGCCAGCCGGGAGGGCCGGGGAGATACGCAGTATTTT. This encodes CASREGRGDTQYF.